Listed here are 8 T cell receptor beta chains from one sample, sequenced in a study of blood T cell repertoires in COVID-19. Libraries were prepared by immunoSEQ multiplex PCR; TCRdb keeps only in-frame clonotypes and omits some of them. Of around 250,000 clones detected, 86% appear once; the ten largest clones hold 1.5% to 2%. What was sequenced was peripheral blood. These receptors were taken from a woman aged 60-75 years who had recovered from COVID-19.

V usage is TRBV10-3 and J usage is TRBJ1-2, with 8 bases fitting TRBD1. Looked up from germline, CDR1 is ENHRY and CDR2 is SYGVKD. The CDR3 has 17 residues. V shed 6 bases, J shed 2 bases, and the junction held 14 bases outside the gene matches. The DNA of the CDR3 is TGTGCCATCAGGGAGGGGACAGGAAAGGGTGGAAACTATGGCTACACCTTC. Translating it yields CAIREGTGKGGNYGYTF.

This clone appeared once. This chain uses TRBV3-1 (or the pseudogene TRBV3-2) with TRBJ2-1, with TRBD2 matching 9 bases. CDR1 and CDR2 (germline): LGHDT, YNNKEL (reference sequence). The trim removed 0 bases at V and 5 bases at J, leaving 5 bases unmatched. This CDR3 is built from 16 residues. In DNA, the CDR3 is TGTGCCAGCAGCCAAGAGTTAGCGGGGGCCAACAATGAGCAGTTCTTC. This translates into CASSQELAGANNEQFF.

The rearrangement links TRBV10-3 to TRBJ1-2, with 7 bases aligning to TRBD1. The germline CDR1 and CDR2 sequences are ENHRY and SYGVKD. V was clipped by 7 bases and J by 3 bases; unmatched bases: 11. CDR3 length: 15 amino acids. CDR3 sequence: CAITKEGTADYGYTF. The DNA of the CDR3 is TGTGCCATCACCAAGGAGGGGACAGCTGACTATGGCTACACCTTC.

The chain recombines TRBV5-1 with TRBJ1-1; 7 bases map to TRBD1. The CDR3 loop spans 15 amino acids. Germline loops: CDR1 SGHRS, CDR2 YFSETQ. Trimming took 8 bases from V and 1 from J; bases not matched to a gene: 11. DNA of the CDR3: TGCGCCAGTCTCGCGGGGGGGACAGCGAACACTGAAGCTTTCTTT. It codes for CASLAGGTANTEAFF.

For the CDR3, the DNA is TGCGCCAGCAGCTTGGGAGGCAGCCGCTATGGCTACACCTTC. It codes for CASSLGGSRYGYTF. The J gene is TRBJ1-2, the V gene TRBV5-1; D unresolved. Germline V CDR1 and CDR2: SGHRS, YFSETQ. The CDR3 length is 14 residues. Trimming took 0 bases from V and 4 from J, leaving 10 bases between them.

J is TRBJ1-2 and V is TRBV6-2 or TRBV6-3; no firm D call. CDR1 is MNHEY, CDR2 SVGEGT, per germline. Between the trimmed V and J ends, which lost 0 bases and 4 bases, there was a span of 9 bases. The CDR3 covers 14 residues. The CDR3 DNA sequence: TGTGCCAGCAGTTACTCGAGGACTATCTATGGCTACACCTTC. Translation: CASSYSRTIYGYTF.

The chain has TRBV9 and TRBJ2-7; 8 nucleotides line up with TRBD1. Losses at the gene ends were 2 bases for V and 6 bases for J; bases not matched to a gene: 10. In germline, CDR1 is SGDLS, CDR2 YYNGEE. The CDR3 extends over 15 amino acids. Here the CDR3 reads CASSVGTGYDSEQYF. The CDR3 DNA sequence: TGTGCCAGCAGCGTGGGGACAGGCTATGACAGCGAGCAGTACTTC.

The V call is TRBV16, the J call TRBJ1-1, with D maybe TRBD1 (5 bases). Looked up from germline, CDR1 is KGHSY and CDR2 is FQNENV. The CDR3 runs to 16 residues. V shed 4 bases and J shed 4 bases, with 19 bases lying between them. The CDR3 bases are TGTGCCAGCAGCCCGTTTAAATGGTCTGGGGCCACTGAAGCTTTCTTT. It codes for CASSPFKWSGATEAFF.